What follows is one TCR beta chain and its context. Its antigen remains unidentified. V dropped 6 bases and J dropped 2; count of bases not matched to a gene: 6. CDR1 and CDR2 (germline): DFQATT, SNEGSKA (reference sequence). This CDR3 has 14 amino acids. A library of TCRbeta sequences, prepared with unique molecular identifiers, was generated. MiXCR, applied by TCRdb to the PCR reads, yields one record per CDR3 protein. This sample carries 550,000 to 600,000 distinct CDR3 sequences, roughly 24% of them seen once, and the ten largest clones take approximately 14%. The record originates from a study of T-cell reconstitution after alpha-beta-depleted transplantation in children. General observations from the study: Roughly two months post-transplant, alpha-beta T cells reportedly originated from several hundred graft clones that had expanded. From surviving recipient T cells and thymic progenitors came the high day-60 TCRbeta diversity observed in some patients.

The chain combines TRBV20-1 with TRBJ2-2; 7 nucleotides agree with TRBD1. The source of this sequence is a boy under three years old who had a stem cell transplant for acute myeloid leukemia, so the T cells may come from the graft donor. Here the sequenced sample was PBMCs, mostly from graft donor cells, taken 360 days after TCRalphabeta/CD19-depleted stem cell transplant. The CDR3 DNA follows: TGCAGTGCCCGGAAGGGGGCCAACACCGGGGAGCTGTTTTTT. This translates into CSARKGANTGELFF.